The 12 T cell receptor beta chains in this list originate from one sample, sequenced in a study of blood T cell repertoires in COVID-19. Profiling relied on immunoSEQ multiplex PCR, and the TCRdb table lists in-frame clones only, not all of them. The data show around 300,000 clones, with 80% to 90% seen just once and 2.5% to 3% held by the top ten. Sequencing was done on a sample of peripheral blood. The origin of the receptors is a man aged 25-45 years with active or convalescent COVID-19.

This clone was counted once. The CDR3, as DNA: TGTGCCAGCAGTGAATACCTCGGGGGGAGGTGGGAGCAGTACTTC. Encoded protein: CASSEYLGGRWEQYF. The chain is built from TRBV6-1 and TRBJ2-7; 7 bases agree with TRBD2. Germline-derived CDR1 and CDR2 are MNHNS and SASEGT. The CDR3 extends over 15 amino acids. V shed 2 bases, J shed 7 bases, and the junction held 11 bases outside the gene matches.

Remarks on this clone: This sample also contains other DNA sequences that code for the same CDR3. This sequence joins TRBV20-1 and TRBJ2-5; D unclear. The V and J ends lost 6 bases and 3 bases respectively, with 8 bases between them. CDR3 length: 11 amino acids. Germline V gene sequence: CDR1 DFQATT, CDR2 SNEGSKA (reference sequence). CDR3 in amino acids: CSASEEETQYF. The CDR3 DNA is TGCAGTGCCTCTGAGGAAGAGACCCAGTACTTC.

The chain recombines TRBV25-1 with TRBJ1-2; TRBD1 matches 7 bases. The junction had 10 bases not matched to a gene; V was cut back by 4 bases and J by 8 bases. The CDR3 has 14 residues. Germline CDR1 reads MGHDK; CDR2 reads SYGVNS. CDR3 sequence: CASSALLTGAGYTF. CDR3 in DNA: TGTGCCAGCAGTGCTCTATTAACAGGGGCCGGCTACACCTTC.

V gene TRBV27 combines with J gene TRBJ1-4, with a possible D match to TRBD1 (5 bases). V was cut by 3 bases and J by 3 bases, with 11 bases left in between. Germline loops: CDR1 MNHEY, CDR2 SMNVEV (reference sequence). This CDR3 is 15 amino acids long. CDR3 region: CASSFGAYSNEKLFF. DNA of the CDR3: TGTGCCAGCAGTTTTGGGGCGTACTCTAATGAAAAACTGTTTTTT.

The chain combines TRBV30 with TRBJ2-1; 15 bases align to TRBD2. Germline V CDR1 and CDR2: GTSNPN, SVGIG (reference sequence). The V gene end was trimmed by 5 bases and the J gene end by 0 bases; junction bases not matched to a gene: 11. The CDR3 length is 19 residues. This CDR3 reads CAWSYPGLAGGPSYNEQFF. DNA for the CDR3: TGTGCCTGGTCCTACCCGGGACTAGCGGGGGGCCCCTCCTACAATGAGCAGTTCTTC.

There are a few counts of this clone. V is TRBV27 and J is TRBJ2-5, with 11 bases fitting TRBD2. From germline, CDR1 is MNHEY and CDR2 SMNVEV (reference sequence). Trimming cost V 8 bases and J 1 base; bases outside gene matches: 18. The CDR3 is made up of 19 amino acids. CDR3 sequence: CASVGTLAGGSGVQETQYF. The CDR3 DNA reads TGTGCCAGCGTGGGGACCCTAGCGGGGGGCTCAGGTGTCCAAGAGACCCAGTACTTC.

The rearrangement uses TRBV11-2 and TRBJ1-4; D is unresolved. Germline-derived CDR1 and CDR2 are SGHAT and FQNNGV. Trimming stripped 5 bases from V and 8 bases from J, with 9 bases between. CDR3 length equals 12 residues. The CDR3 spells CASSATAEKLFF. CDR3 bases: TGTGCCAGCAGCGCCACAGCCGAAAAACTGTTTTTT.

This clone was seen more than once but under ten times. The chain joins TRBV11-2 to TRBJ2-7; possibly TRBD1 for D (6 bases). Germline-derived CDR1 and CDR2 are SGHAT and FQNNGV. Deletions cut 5 bases from V and 4 bases from J, with 15 bases between. CDR3 length: 14 residues. This chain's CDR3 is CASSPNRELYEQYF. CDR3 DNA: TGTGCCAGCAGCCCCAACAGGGAGCTTTACGAGCAGTACTTC.

The rearrangement joins TRBV6-2 or TRBV6-3 to TRBJ1-6; 7 bases line up with TRBD1. CDR1 is MNHEY and CDR2 is SVGEGT in the germline V gene. This CDR3 has 16 residues. Trimming cost V 2 bases and J 7 bases; bases outside gene matches: 8. The DNA for the CDR3 is TGTGCCAGCAGTTACCCGGCAGGGGGGCGAAATTCACCCCTCCACTTT. Its translation: CASSYPAGGRNSPLHF.

The chain recombines TRBV7-2 with TRBJ2-1, with D possibly matching TRBD1 (6 bases). V gave up 3 bases and J gave up 9 bases, with 15 bases separating them. CDR3 length equals 14 residues. Germline V gene data show CDR1 as SGHTA and CDR2 as FQGNSA. CDR3 protein: CASSLSATGTEQFF. The CDR3 bases are TGTGCCAGCAGCTTGTCCGCTACAGGGACTGAGCAGTTCTTC.

The chain joins TRBV19 to TRBJ2-7; tentative D call: TRBD1 (5 bases). V was cut by 8 bases and J by 3 bases, with 14 bases left in between. Germline CDR1 is LNHDA and CDR2 is SQIVND (reference sequence). The CDR3 covers 13 residues. The CDR3 region has the DNA TGTGCCAGTGGGGCTGGGATCCTCTACGAGCAGTACTTC. The encoded protein is CASGAGILYEQYF. The entire variable domain, with the rest obtained from reference TRBV19 and TRBJ2-7, is as follows: DGGITQSPKYLFRKEGQNVTLSCEQNLNHDAMYWYRQDPGQGLRLIYYSQIVNDFQKGDIAEGYSVSREKKESFPLTVTSAQKNPTAFYLCASGAGILYEQYFGPGTRLTVT.

The rearrangement uses TRBV19 and TRBJ2-5, with 10 bases identical to TRBD2. CDR1 and CDR2 from the germline V gene are LNHDA and SQIVND (reference sequence). The CDR3 has 15 amino acids. The ends lost 1 base at V and 5 bases at J; junction bases unmatched: 4. CDR3 sequence (DNA): TGTGCCAGTAGTATAGGACTAGCGGGTCGGGAGACCCAGTACTTC. Translation: CASSIGLAGRETQYF.